This T cell receptor (beta chain) was documented in a study of control samples from healthy donors and cancer patients (dated by TCRdb to the early 2020s). The CDR3 runs 15 amino acids, cysteine and phenylalanine included. Solely the CDR3 DNA is kept, with 45 bases framed from the first base. From the germline V gene (reference sequence), CDR1 is LNHNV and CDR2 is YYDKDF. Relative to germline, V is 3 bases shorter and J is 2 bases shorter, with 13 bases between their ends. This clone came up once. The antigen this receptor binds is unknown. Base qualities are missing; no much larger clone stands one base away. Libraries came from the immunoSEQ multiplex PCR assay. The table comes from immuneACCESS by way of TCRdb, which keeps in-frame sequences with V and J called. Part of the clones is missing from these tables; in studies checked, under half for an unresolved V gene and the rest for unknown reasons. This sample is represented by roughly 120,000 clones; 75% to 90% of them were singletons. The top ten clones comprise about 1.1% of the sample.

Sequencing used PBMCs. This chain joins TRBV15 to TRBJ2-5, with TRBD1 as a weak D call on 6 bases. The origin of this receptor is a woman between 50 and 59 years old with colorectal cancer. The CDR3 region: CATSSGGGMQETQYF. In nucleotides, the sequence is TGTGCCACCAGCAGTGGTGGGGGCATGCAAGAGACCCAGTACTTC.